The clone carrying this T cell receptor (beta chain) was detected only once. This entry is derived from a study of blood T cell repertoires in COVID-19. Assay used: immunoSEQ multiplex PCR; TCRdb lists only in-frame clones, some missing. This table has roughly 140,000 clones, 85% to 90% appearing once. This CDR3 comprises 15 residues. Trimming at V came to 1 base and at J to 5 bases, leaving 6 bases not matched to a gene. CDR1 and CDR2 (germline): SGHRS, YFSETQ. The source of this sequence is a human donor in a cohort sampled during active COVID-19. V is TRBV5-1 and J is TRBJ2-5; TRBD1 matches 9 bases. Sequenced input: peripheral blood. CDR3 residues: CASSLNVGQGETQYF. The CDR3 DNA follows: TGCGCCAGCAGCTTGAATGTAGGACAGGGGGAGACCCAGTACTTC.